This T cell receptor beta chain was sequenced for a study of tumor-infiltrating lymphocytes in primary liver carcinoma. At the level of the study: Spanning 30 to 69 years of age, the patients were men and women.

Germline lookup yields CDR1 MRHNA and CDR2 SNTAGT. This CDR3 is built from 14 residues. V shed 6 bases and J 4 bases; nucleotides not matched to a gene: 4. Of note for this clonotype: No antigen is known for it.

Notes on the study in general: CD4+ and CD8+ repertoires could not be compared in these unsorted bulk samples.

Unsorted whole blood yielded the blood RNA, and germline DNA was also extracted. Treatment-naive at the time, the patients had chronic HBV infection. Making TCR beta cDNA involved roughly 500 ng total RNA and a constant-region primer. Slightly modified ARM-PCR served as the procedure for the TCR beta libraries. These libraries came from three rounds of nested multiplex PCR. Amplification in the first two PCR rounds was performed using TRBV1-TRBV30 forward primers and a C-beta reverse primer for 10 cycles each. TCRdb recomputed calls from the multiplex PCR reads with MiXCR, one row per CDR3 protein. Here the sample spans 300,000 to 400,000 distinct CDR3 sequences, less than 70% being singletons.

This sequence was found in a man in his forties with primary liver carcinoma and hepatitis B virus infection. The chain has TRBV6-4 and TRBJ2-2; TRBD1 matches 8 bases. Sequenced input: peripheral blood. Written as DNA, the CDR3 is TGTGCCAGCAGCGTGGACAGGGTCACCGGGGAGCTGTTTTTT. Amino acid sequence: CASSVDRVTGELFF.